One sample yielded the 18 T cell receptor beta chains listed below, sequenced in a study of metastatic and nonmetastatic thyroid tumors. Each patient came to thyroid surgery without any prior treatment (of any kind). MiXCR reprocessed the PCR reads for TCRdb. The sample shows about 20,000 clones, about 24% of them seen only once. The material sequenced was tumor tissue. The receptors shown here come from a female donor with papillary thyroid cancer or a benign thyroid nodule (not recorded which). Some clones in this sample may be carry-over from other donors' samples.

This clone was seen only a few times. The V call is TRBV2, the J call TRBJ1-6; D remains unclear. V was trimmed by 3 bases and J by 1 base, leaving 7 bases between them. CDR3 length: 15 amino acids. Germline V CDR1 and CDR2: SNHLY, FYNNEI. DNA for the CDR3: TGTGCCAGCAGTGAGGGAGCATCCTATAATTCACCCCTCCACTTT. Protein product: CASSEGASYNSPLHF.

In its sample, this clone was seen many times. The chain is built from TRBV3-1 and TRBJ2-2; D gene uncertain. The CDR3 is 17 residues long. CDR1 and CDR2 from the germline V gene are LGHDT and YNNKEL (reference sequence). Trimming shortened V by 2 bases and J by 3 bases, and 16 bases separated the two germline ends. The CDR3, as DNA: TGTGCCAGCAGCCAATCACCAACTCCTCGACACACCGGGGAGCTGTTTTTT. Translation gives CASSQSPTPRHTGELFF.

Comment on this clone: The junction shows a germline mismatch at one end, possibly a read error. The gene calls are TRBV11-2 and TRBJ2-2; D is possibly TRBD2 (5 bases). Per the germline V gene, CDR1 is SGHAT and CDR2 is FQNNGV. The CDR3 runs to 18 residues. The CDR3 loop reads CASSFGTWVSPDTGELFF. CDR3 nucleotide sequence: TGTGCCAGCAGCTTCGGAACGTGGGTGAGTCCTGACACCGGGGAGCTGTTTTTC.

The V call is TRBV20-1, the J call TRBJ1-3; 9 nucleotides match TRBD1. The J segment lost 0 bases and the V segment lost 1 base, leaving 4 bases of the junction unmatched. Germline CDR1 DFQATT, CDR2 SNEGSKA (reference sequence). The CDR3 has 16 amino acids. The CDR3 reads CSARVSGQGSGNTIYF. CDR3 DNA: TGCAGTGCTAGAGTTTCGGGACAGGGCTCTGGAAACACCATATATTTT.

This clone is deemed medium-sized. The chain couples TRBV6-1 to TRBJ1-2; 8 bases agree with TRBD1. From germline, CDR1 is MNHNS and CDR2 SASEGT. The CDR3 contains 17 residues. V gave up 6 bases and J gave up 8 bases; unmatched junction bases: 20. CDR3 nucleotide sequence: TGTGCCAGCAGAGCGGCGGCCAAGGGGACAGGCCTTCGGGGCTACACCTTC. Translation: CASRAAAKGTGLRGYTF.

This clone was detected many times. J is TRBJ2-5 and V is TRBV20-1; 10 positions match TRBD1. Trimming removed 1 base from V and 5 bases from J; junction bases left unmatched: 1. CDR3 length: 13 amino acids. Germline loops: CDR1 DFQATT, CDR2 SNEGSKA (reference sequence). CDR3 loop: CSARGTGGETQYF. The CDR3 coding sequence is TGCAGTGCTAGAGGGACAGGGGGGGAGACCCAGTACTTC.

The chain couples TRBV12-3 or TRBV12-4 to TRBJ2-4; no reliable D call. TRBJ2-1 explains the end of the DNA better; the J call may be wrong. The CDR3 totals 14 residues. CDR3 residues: CASSGFPLGLEQFF. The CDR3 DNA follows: TGTGCCAGCTCGGGCTTTCCTTTGGGTTTAGAGCAGTTCTTC.

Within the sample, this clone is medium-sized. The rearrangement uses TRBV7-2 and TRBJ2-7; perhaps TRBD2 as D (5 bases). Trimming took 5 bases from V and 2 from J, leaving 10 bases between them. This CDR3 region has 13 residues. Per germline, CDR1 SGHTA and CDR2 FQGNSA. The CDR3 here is CASSAILAYEQYF. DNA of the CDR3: TGTGCCAGCAGCGCAATACTAGCCTACGAGCAGTACTTC.

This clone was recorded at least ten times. CDR3: CAWRVLAGVGNEQFF. The CDR3 nucleotides read TGTGCCTGGAGAGTACTAGCGGGAGTTGGCAATGAGCAGTTCTTC. The chain is built from TRBV30 and TRBJ2-1, with TRBD2 matching 11 bases. CDR1 and CDR2 from the germline V gene are GTSNPN and SVGIG (reference sequence). The CDR3 runs 15 residues. With 3 bases clipped from V and 6 bases from J, the junction kept 7 bases outside the gene matches. The full variable domain, completed using reference TRBV30 and TRBJ2-1, is SQTIHQWPATLVQPVGSPLSLECTVEGTSNPNLYWYRQAAGRGLQLLFYSVGIGQISSEVPQNLSASRPQDRQFILSSKKLLLSDSGFYLCAWRVLAGVGNEQFFGPGTRLTVL.

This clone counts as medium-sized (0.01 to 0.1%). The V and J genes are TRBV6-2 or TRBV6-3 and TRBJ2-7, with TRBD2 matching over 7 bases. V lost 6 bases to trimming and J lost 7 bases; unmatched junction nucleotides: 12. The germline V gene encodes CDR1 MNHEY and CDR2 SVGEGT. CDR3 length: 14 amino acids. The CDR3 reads CASRAGLTVEEQYF. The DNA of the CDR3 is TGTGCCAGCAGAGCGGGACTCACGGTAGAGGAGCAGTACTTC.

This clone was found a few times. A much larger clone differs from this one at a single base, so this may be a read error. This chain's CDR3 is CASSPAGSSRHNEQFF. The DNA of the CDR3 is TGTGCCAGCAGCCCCGCCGGGTCTAGCAGGCACAATGAGCAGTTCTTC. The rearrangement links TRBV11-1 to TRBJ2-1; weak D call: TRBD2 (5 bases). The CDR3 is 16 amino acids. V lost 5 bases and J lost 5, with 19 bases in between. Germline CDR1 SGHAT, CDR2 FQDESV (reference sequence).

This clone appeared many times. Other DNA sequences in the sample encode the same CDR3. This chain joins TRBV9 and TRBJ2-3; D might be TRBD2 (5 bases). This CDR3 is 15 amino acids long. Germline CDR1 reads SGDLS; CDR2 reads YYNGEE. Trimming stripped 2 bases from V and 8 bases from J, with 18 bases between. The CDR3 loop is CASSVAPGGLGTQYF. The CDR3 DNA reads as TGTGCCAGCAGCGTGGCTCCGGGCGGGTTAGGTACGCAGTATTTT.

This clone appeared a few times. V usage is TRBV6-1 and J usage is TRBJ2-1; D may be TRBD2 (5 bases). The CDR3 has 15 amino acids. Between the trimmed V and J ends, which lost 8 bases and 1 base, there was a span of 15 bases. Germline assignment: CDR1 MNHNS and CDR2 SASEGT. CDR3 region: CASRTDYMSYNEQFF. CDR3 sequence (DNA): TGTGCCAGCCGGACCGACTACATGTCCTACAATGAGCAGTTCTTC.

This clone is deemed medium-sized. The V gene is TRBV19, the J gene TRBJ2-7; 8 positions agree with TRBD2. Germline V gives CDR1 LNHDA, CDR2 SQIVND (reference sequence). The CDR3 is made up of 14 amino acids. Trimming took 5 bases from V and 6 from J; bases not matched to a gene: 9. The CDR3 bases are TGTGCCAGTAGTCCGGCCGGGACTAGTACCGAGCAGTACTTC. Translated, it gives CASSPAGTSTEQYF.

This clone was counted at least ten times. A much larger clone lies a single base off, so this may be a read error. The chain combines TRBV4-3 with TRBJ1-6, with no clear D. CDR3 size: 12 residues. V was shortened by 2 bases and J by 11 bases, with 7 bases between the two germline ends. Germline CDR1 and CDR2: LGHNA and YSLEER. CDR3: CASSQSDPPLHF. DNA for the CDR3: TGCGCCAGCAGCCAATCGGACCCACCCCTCCACTTT.

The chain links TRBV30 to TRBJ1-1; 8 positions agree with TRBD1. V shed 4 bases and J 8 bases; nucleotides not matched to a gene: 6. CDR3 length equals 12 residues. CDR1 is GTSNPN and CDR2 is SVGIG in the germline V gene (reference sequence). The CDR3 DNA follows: TGTGCCTGGACTCGACAGGGGTCGGAAGCTTTCTTT. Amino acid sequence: CAWTRQGSEAFF.

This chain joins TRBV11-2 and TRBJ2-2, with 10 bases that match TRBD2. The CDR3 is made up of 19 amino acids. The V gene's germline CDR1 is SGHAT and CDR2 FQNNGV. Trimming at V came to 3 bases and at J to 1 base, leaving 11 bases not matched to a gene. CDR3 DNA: TGTGCCAGCAGCTTGGATCTAGCGGGGGTCGATAGGAACACCGGGGAGCTGTTTTTT. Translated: CASSLDLAGVDRNTGELFF.

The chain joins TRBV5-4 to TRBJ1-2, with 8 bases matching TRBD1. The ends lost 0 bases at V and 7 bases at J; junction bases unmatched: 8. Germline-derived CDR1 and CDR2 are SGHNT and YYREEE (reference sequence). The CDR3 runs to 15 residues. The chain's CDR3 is CASSLVGEGTGGYTF. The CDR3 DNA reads TGTGCCAGCAGCTTGGTAGGGGAGGGGACAGGTGGCTACACCTTC.